This TCR beta chain was documented in a study of cytomegalovirus exposure and HLA in healthy donors. PCR used 60 Vbeta primers and 13 Jbeta primers. The data were produced by immunoSEQ multiplex PCR, yet TCRdb's version contains in-frame clones alone and is incomplete. Found here are about 220,000 clones, over 80% of them singletons; the top ten hold 0.71%. Germline CDR1 is DFQATT and CDR2 is SNEGSKA (reference sequence). V was shortened by 7 bases and J by 3 bases, with 9 bases between the two germline ends. The CDR3 totals 11 residues. This sequence joins TRBV20-1 and TRBJ1-1, with a tentative D call TRBD1 (5 bases). This TCR was recovered from a boy aged 2 to 10 in good health and CMV-seronegative. Specimen: PBMCs. The chain's CDR3 is CSVGGDTEAFF. CDR3 nucleotides: TGCAGTGTAGGAGGGGACACTGAAGCTTTCTTT.